This T cell receptor (beta chain) was sequenced in a study of circulating CD8 cells and anti-PD-1 response in melanoma. Across the study: Non-responders showed stable or progressive disease; responders showed complete or partial response.

General study points: PD-1 and DPOS subsets showed similar, higher clonality than DNEG. Clonotype sharing was highest between DPOS and TIGIT subsets.

Only a few counts were recorded for this clonotype. Its antigen remains unidentified. The junction shows a germline mismatch at one end, possibly a read error. TCR libraries were prepared from around 15 ng of total RNA with the QIAseq Immune Repertoire TCR panel. TCRdb called the reads again in MiXCR, with one record for every CDR3 protein. The sample lists over 300 distinct CDR3 sequences, around 5.8% seen once, with around 59% in the top ten. Sorting of live CD3+CD8+TCRalphabeta+ cells by PD-1 and/or TIGIT gave four subsets. This CDR3 contains 16 residues. From germline, CDR1 is SGHDT and CDR2 YYEEEE.

The receptor was derived from a human donor with melanoma. The V and J genes are TRBV5-6 and TRBJ1-1; 11 bases are a match to TRBD1. This specimen consisted of CD8+ T cells from PBMCs, obtained at baseline or after one month of anti-PD-1 therapy (not recorded which). CDR3 protein: CASSLFGTGGNTEASF. For the CDR3, the DNA is TGTGCCAGCAGCTTGTTTGGGACAGGGGGGAACACAGAAGCTTCCTTT. The full variable domain, its missing parts supplied by reference TRBV5-6 and TRBJ1-1, is DAGVTQSPTHLIKTRGQQVTLRCSPKSGHDTVSWYQQALGQGPQFIFQYYEEEERQRGNFPDRFSGHQFPNYSSELNVNALLLGDSALYLCASSLFGTGGNTEASFGQGTRLTVV.